This T cell receptor (beta chain) was captured in a study of blood T cell repertoires in COVID-19. On the study more broadly: Acute-phase and convalescent COVID-19 samples originated in the United States, Italy and Spain. From T cells, B-cell-depleted T cells, or PBMCs came the material, which was cDNA or gDNA.

Trimming cost V 1 base and J 5 bases, with 17 bases left between them. The CDR3 is 16 amino acids. Germline CDR1 is SGHDN and CDR2 is FVKESK. The age range of participants was about 18 to 89 years, with residence in fewer than 25 US areas. Generated by immunoSEQ multiplex PCR, the TCRdb table keeps only in-frame clones and is missing some. The sample holds about 140,000 clones; approximately 84% are singletons and the top ten take approximately 3%. The material sequenced was PBMCs or T cells enriched from blood (not recorded which). J is TRBJ1-1 and V is TRBV14; D is unclear. The sequence came from a woman aged 45 to 65 with acute COVID-19. In DNA form, the CDR3 reads TGTGCCAGCAGCCAAGCACCGGGTCCTAGCGGGACTGAAGCTTTCTTT. Residues: CASSQAPGPSGTEAFF.